This T cell receptor beta chain came from a study of CXCR3-negative and CXCR3-positive naive CD8 T cells. General observations from the study: In naive cells, CXCR3-negative and CXCR3-positive subsets had similar TRBV-TRBJ usage; memory cells differed.

Libraries of TRB cDNA were made by 5' RACE and carried UMIs. TCRdb re-called the 5' RACE reads; one entry per CDR3 protein, DNA not given. Its listing shows approximately 58,000 distinct CDR3 sequences. All CD8+ T cell subsets were sorted in triplicate at 250,000 to 300,000 cells each. As for this clonotype: Its target is not known.

Germline CDR1 is LNHDA and CDR2 is SQIVND (reference sequence). CDR3 length: 13 residues. The origin of this receptor is a human donor in good health. Some clones in this sample may be carry-over from other donors' samples. Source material: naive CXCR3- CD8+ T cells from blood. This sample's subset: CD45RO-CCR7+CD27+CD95- naive CD8+ T cells lacking CXCR3 (TNR3-). This chain joins TRBV19 and TRBJ2-5; the D call of TRBD2 rests on TCRdb alone, since no DNA is present to check it. CDR3 residues: CASNAGYQETQYF.